These T cell receptor beta chains were read from a single sample in a study of blood T cell repertoires in COVID-19. The protocol was immunoSEQ multiplex PCR, while the TCRdb copy is restricted to in-frame clones and leaves out a portion. This sample has roughly 140,000 clones; under 90% occur once, and the top ten carry 35% to 45%. The sample taken for sequencing was peripheral blood. These receptors originate from a human donor in a cohort sampled during active COVID-19. Each CDR3 is given with its conserved first and last residue. The D gene is left open where the match is weak.

v_gene	d_gene	j_gene	CDR3nt	CDR3aa
TRBV7-2	TRBD2	TRBJ2-7	TGTGCCAGCAGCTTAAGACTAGCGGGGGGTTACGAGCAGTACTTC	CASSLRLAGGYEQYF
TRBV5-4	-	TRBJ1-2	TGTGCCAGCAGCCTCCCGTTAGCCCAGAATGGCTACACCTTC	CASSLPLAQNGYTF
TRBV28	-	TRBJ2-5	TGTGCCAGCAGAACAGGGTTGTTAGAGACCCAGTACTTC	CASRTGLLETQYF
TRBV11-2	TRBD1	TRBJ2-3	TGTGCCAGCAGCTTAGGTTACAGGGGGCCCACAGATACGCAGTATTTT	CASSLGYRGPTDTQYF
TRBV29-1	TRBD1	TRBJ1-1	TGCAGCGTTGCGAGACAGGGTCGAACTGAAGCTTTCTTT	CSVARQGRTEAFF
TRBV4-1	-	TRBJ1-5	TGCGCCAGCAGCCTCCGGGGTGGGGGCAATCAGCCCCAGCATTTT	CASSLRGGGNQPQHF
TRBV19	TRBD1	TRBJ1-2	TGTGCCAGTAGTATTCCAGGGGGACCCGGTAATGGCTACACCTTC	CASSIPGGPGNGYTF
TRBV7-9	-	TRBJ2-7	TGTGCCAGCACCCCCGACGGGTCCTACGAGCAGTACTTC	CASTPDGSYEQYF
TRBV24-1	TRBD1	TRBJ2-1	TGTGCCACCAGTGATTCACCGGGACAGGGGGCGGGTGAGCAGTTCTTC	CATSDSPGQGAGEQFF
TRBV11-3	TRBD2	TRBJ2-3	TGTGCCAGCAACTCCTTCGGGGGGGCCACAGATACGCAGTATTTT	CASNSFGGATDTQYF
TRBV5-1	-	TRBJ1-2	TGCGCCAGCAGCTTGGCCCCTCGGGATGTCTATGGCTACACCTTC	CASSLAPRDVYGYTF
TRBV3-1/TRBV3-2	-	TRBJ1-1	TGTGCCAGCAGCCAAGGAAGGATTTTAGCTGTAGCTTTCTTT	CASSQGRILAVAFF
TRBV28	-	TRBJ1-4	TGTGCCAGCAGTTTCTCGGGACTCGGTCTGTTTTTT	CASSFSGLGLFF
TRBV4-1	-	TRBJ2-5	TGCGCCAGCAGCCAAGATGGGAACAGGGTTGGCCAAGAGACCCAGTACTTC	CASSQDGNRVGQETQYF
TRBV5-6	TRBD1	TRBJ2-7	TGTGCCAGCAGCGGGGGGACAGGGAGAGACTACGAGCAGTACTTC	CASSGGTGRDYEQYF
TRBV7-6	-	TRBJ2-5	TGTGCCAGCAGCCCCCGAGAGACCCAGTACTTC	CASSPRETQYF
TRBV7-2	-	TRBJ1-6	TGTGCCAGCAGCTTGAGGGGGTTTGATAATTCACCCCTCCACTTT	CASSLRGFDNSPLHF
TRBV6-5	-	TRBJ2-6	TGTGCCAGCACCCGGGGACATAAGGACGTCCTGACTTTC	CASTRGHKDVLTF
TRBV6-5	-	TRBJ1-5	TGTGCCAGCAGCGCGGGGTACAATCAGCCCCAGCATTTT	CASSAGYNQPQHF
TRBV30	TRBD2	TRBJ2-1	TGTGCCTGGAGACGGACTAGCGGTACGGATGAGCAGTTCTTC	CAWRRTSGTDEQFF
TRBV7-2	TRBD1	TRBJ2-5	TGTGCCAGCAGCTCCGGGACAGTCCGGGAGACCCAGTACTTC	CASSSGTVRETQYF
TRBV15	-	TRBJ2-3	TGTGCCACCAGCACCGCCGGAGCGGCTGCTACGCAGTATTTT	CATSTAGAAATQYF
TRBV6-5	-	TRBJ2-7	TGTGCCAGCAGTTACGGGACGGGGGGCCCCTACGAGCAGTACTTC	CASSYGTGGPYEQYF
TRBV7-2	-	TRBJ1-3	TGTGCCAGCAGCTTGGGGGGTGCCGGTGGTGGAAACACCATATATTTT	CASSLGGAGGGNTIYF
TRBV5-1	TRBD1	TRBJ1-6	TGCGCCAGCAGCTTGGGGACAGGGTATAATTCACCCCTCCACTTT	CASSLGTGYNSPLHF
TRBV2	-	TRBJ1-2	TGTGCCAGCAGTGAACAAGGACTTGGTGGTGGCTACACCTTC	CASSEQGLGGGYTF
TRBV6-2/TRBV6-3	-	TRBJ1-5	TGTGCCAGCAGTTACTCCCCAAAGCCCCAGCATTTT	CASSYSPKPQHF
TRBV12-3/TRBV12-4	-	TRBJ1-5	TGTGCCAGCAGTCCCGGGCCCGCGGGGACCCAGCATTTT	CASSPGPAGTQHF